Following are 30 T cell receptor beta chains from one sample sequenced in a study of T cell responses to AZD1222 COVID-19 vaccine. Clones were read by immunoSEQ multiplex PCR, and TCRdb kept only the in-frame ones, dropping some. The repertoire holds 98,000 or so clones, with over 85% as singletons. Source: peripheral blood, taken on day 0 of AZD1222 vaccination. Receptor source: an adult in good health.

In nucleotides, the CDR3 is TGTGCCTGGAGCCTAATACAGGGGTGGACCTATGGCTACACCTTC. This encodes CAWSLIQGWTYGYTF. The chain combines TRBV30 with TRBJ1-2; 7 bases align to TRBD1. The V and J ends lost 3 bases and 4 bases, in that order; junction bases with no gene match: 11. The CDR3 has 15 residues. CDR1 is GTSNPN, CDR2 SVGIG, per germline (reference sequence).

The chain joins TRBV9 to TRBJ2-2; no reliable D call. V was shortened by 4 bases and J by 1 base, with 8 bases between the two germline ends. The CDR3 length is 14 residues. Germline values: CDR1 SGDLS, CDR2 YYNGEE. DNA of the CDR3: TGTGCCAGCAGCCCCCGACAGAACACCGGGGAGCTGTTTTTT. Its translation: CASSPRQNTGELFF.

The V call is TRBV24-1, the J call TRBJ2-5, with D possibly TRBD2 on 6 matching bases. The CDR3 sequence is 15 residues long. V was cut by 7 bases and J by 1 base, with 15 bases left in between. CDR1 is KGHDR and CDR2 is SFDVKD in the germline V gene. The CDR3 reads CATRETGGIQETQYF. The CDR3 DNA follows: TGTGCCACCAGAGAGACTGGCGGGATCCAAGAGACCCAGTACTTC.

This clone was seen once. The rearrangement links TRBV7-8 to TRBJ2-3, with 11 bases identical to TRBD2. V lost 4 bases and J lost 4; bases outside the gene matches: 10. Germline V gene lookup returns CDR1 SGHVS and CDR2 FQNEAQ. This CDR3 region has 17 residues. The CDR3 spells CASSSGLAGGSADTQYF. CDR3 bases: TGTGCCAGCAGCTCAGGCCTAGCGGGGGGAAGCGCAGATACGCAGTATTTT.

The rearrangement links TRBV19 to TRBJ2-1, with D maybe TRBD1 (6 bases). V was trimmed by 7 bases and J by 8 bases, leaving 21 bases between them. The CDR3 loop spans 15 amino acids. Germline-derived CDR1 and CDR2 are LNHDA and SQIVND (reference sequence). The chain's CDR3 is CASNDRRGGLDEQFF. In DNA form, the CDR3 reads TGTGCCAGTAATGATCGACGAGGGGGTTTGGATGAGCAGTTCTTC.

This clone was observed once. V and J are TRBV28 and TRBJ2-2, with D unresolved. The CDR3 contains 16 residues. In germline, CDR1 is MDHEN, CDR2 SYDVKM. Trimming pared 6 bases from V and 3 bases from J, leaving 17 bases between. The chain's CDR3 is CASSPSWSFYTGELFF. The DNA for the CDR3 is TGTGCCAGCAGCCCCTCCTGGAGCTTTTACACCGGGGAGCTGTTTTTT.

The chain joins TRBV4-2 to TRBJ2-7; TRBD1 matches 9 bases. Germline CDR1 reads LGHNA; CDR2 reads YNFKEQ. With V trimmed by 6 bases and J by 1 base, 4 bases remained unmatched. The CDR3 runs to 14 residues. The CDR3 spells CASRGQGSSYEQYF. Written as DNA, the CDR3 is TGTGCCAGCAGAGGACAGGGGTCATCCTACGAGCAGTACTTC.

This chain links TRBV14 with TRBJ2-6, with 8 bases identical to TRBD1. The CDR3 runs to 19 residues. Germline V lookup: CDR1 SGHDN, CDR2 FVKESK. V gave up 0 bases and J gave up 0 bases; unmatched junction bases: 7. This CDR3 reads CASSQDQGQVPSGANVLTF. The CDR3 bases are TGTGCCAGCAGCCAAGATCAGGGACAGGTCCCCTCTGGGGCCAACGTCCTGACTTTC.

The chain links TRBV30 to TRBJ2-7, with 7 bases fitting TRBD2. The CDR3 is 11 residues long. CDR1 is GTSNPN and CDR2 is SVGIG in the germline V gene (reference sequence). The V segment lost 5 bases and the J segment 10 bases; nucleotides outside the gene matches: 8. CDR3: CAWAWGGNQYF. CDR3 sequence (DNA): TGTGCCTGGGCCTGGGGGGGGAATCAGTACTTC.

This chain uses TRBV28 with TRBJ2-2; tentatively, D is TRBD2 (7 bases). Germline-derived CDR1 and CDR2 are MDHEN and SYDVKM. The CDR3 is 17 amino acids. V lost 6 bases to trimming and J lost 4 bases, with 21 bases between them. The CDR3 spells CASRPRSRGGTTGELFF. The CDR3 DNA is TGTGCCAGCAGGCCCAGGAGTAGGGGGGGAACCACCGGGGAGCTGTTTTTT.

V and J are TRBV7-9 and TRBJ1-1, with no clear D. Between the trimmed V and J ends, which lost 2 bases and 3 bases, there was a span of 10 bases. The germline gives CDR1 SEHNR, CDR2 FQNEAQ (reference sequence). The CDR3 is made up of 14 amino acids. The DNA for the CDR3 is TGTGCCAGCAGCTTAAACTTGGGAGACACTGAAGCTTTCTTT. It codes for CASSLNLGDTEAFF.

This chain uses TRBV28 with TRBJ2-6; D is perhaps TRBD2 (5 bases). Germline V gene lookup returns CDR1 MDHEN and CDR2 SYDVKM. This CDR3 spans 18 amino acids. V lost 2 bases to trimming and J lost 0 bases, with 14 bases between them. The CDR3 loop reads CASSLIARRSSGANVLTF. CDR3 nucleotides: TGTGCCAGCAGTTTAATTGCCAGGAGGAGCTCTGGGGCCAACGTCCTGACTTTC.

V and J are TRBV6-1 and TRBJ2-7, with 7 positions matching TRBD2. Germline V lookup: CDR1 MNHNS, CDR2 SASEGT. Germline trimming cut 3 bases from V and 3 bases from J; bases unmatched to any gene: 11. This CDR3 is 16 amino acids long. The CDR3 region has the DNA TGTGCCAGCAGTGAGGTGCAGGGAGGGCTTGTCTACGAGCAGTACTTC. The encoded protein is CASSEVQGGLVYEQYF.

The J gene is TRBJ2-1, the V gene TRBV4-1; 9 bases agree with TRBD2. CDR3 length: 17 residues. Germline CDR1 MGHRA, CDR2 YSYEKL. V shed 1 base, J shed 12 bases, and the junction held 16 bases outside the gene matches. The CDR3 sequence is CASSQVRTSEGPGGQFF. The DNA of the CDR3 is TGCGCCAGCAGCCAAGTTCGGACTAGCGAGGGGCCAGGTGGGCAGTTCTTC.

This rearrangement joins TRBV11-2 to TRBJ2-1; TRBD1 is a possible D gene (6 bases). Germline CDR1 SGHAT, CDR2 FQNNGV. This CDR3 region has 12 residues. V was pared by 6 bases and J by 15 bases, with 18 bases between. The chain's CDR3 is CASSPEWQGRFF. The CDR3 DNA follows: TGTGCCAGCAGTCCTGAATGGCAGGGGCGGTTCTTC.

The chain uses TRBV7-3 and TRBJ2-1; 9 positions agree with TRBD1. V shed 4 bases, J shed 4 bases, and the junction held 5 bases outside the gene matches. Germline V gives CDR1 SGHTA, CDR2 FQGTGA. This CDR3 is 15 amino acids long. CDR3 DNA: TGTGCCAGCAGCTACGGGACAGGGTTTTACAATGAGCAGTTCTTC. Its protein is CASSYGTGFYNEQFF. Combining the CDR3 with reference TRBV7-3 and TRBJ2-1 gives the whole variable domain GAGVSQTPSNKVTEKGKYVELRCDPISGHTALYWYRQSLGQGPEFLIYFQGTGAADDSGLPNDRFFAVRPEGSVSTLKIQRTERGDSAVYLCASSYGTGFYNEQFFGPGTRLTVL.

J is TRBJ2-1 and V is TRBV11-3; no reliable D call. The V end lost 3 bases, the J end lost 6 bases, and 15 bases lay between the germline ends. This CDR3 is built from 15 residues. CDR1 is SGHNT, CDR2 YENEEA, per germline. Written as DNA, the CDR3 is TGTGCCAGCAGCTTTTACGGTGGGCCGGGCAATGAGCAGTTCTTC. It yields the protein CASSFYGGPGNEQFF.

The chain combines TRBV14 with TRBJ2-1, with 7 bases matching TRBD1. The CDR3 is 15 residues long. Germline assignment: CDR1 SGHDN and CDR2 FVKESK. The V and J ends lost 2 bases and 9 bases, in that order; junction bases with no gene match: 10. Written as DNA, the CDR3 is TGTGCCAGCAGCCAATTTACAGGGGTAGTAGGTGAGCAGTTCTTC. It yields the protein CASSQFTGVVGEQFF.

The J gene is TRBJ2-1, the V gene TRBV21-1; the table's TRBD1 call for D was not verified on the DNA. TRBV21-1 has pseudogene status. This CDR3 has 16 residues. The CDR3 is CASSKVGTGVYNEQFF. In nucleotides, the CDR3 is TGTGCCAGCAGCAAAGTTGGGACAGGGGTGTACAATGAGCAGTTCTTC.

V and J are TRBV9 and TRBJ2-3, with 9 bases lining up with TRBD2. Germline loops: CDR1 SGDLS, CDR2 YYNGEE. There are 14 residues in the CDR3. V lost 0 bases and J lost 9; bases outside the gene matches: 5. This CDR3 reads CASSVGREGDTQYF. The DNA for the CDR3 is TGTGCCAGCAGCGTAGGGCGGGAGGGCGACACGCAGTATTTT. Full variable domain (remainder filled in from reference TRBV9 and TRBJ2-3): DSGVTQTPKHLITATGQRVTLRCSPRSGDLSVYWYQQSLDQGLQFLIQYYNGEERAKGNILERFSAQQFPDLHSELNLSSLELGDSALYFCASSVGREGDTQYFGPGTRLTVL.

The V gene is TRBV6-5, the J gene TRBJ2-2, with D unresolved. Germline V CDR1 and CDR2: MNHEY, SVGAGI. The CDR3 spans 14 residues. The V end was cut by 5 bases, the J end by 4 bases, with 11 bases between. CDR3 bases: TGTGCCAGCAGTCAGTCAGGAGTCACCGGGGAGCTGTTTTTT. It yields the protein CASSQSGVTGELFF.

J is TRBJ1-6 and V is TRBV10-3; no definite D call. Germline lookup yields CDR1 ENHRY and CDR2 SYGVKD. The CDR3 is 13 residues long. V lost 5 bases, J lost 5 bases, and 7 bases lay in between. The CDR3 sequence: CAISPQNNSPLHF. CDR3 DNA: TGTGCCATCAGTCCGCAGAATAATTCACCCCTCCACTTT.

CDR3: CASSFPRRAGPFTGELFF. CDR3 DNA: TGTGCCAGCAGTTTCCCTCGGAGGGCGGGCCCTTTCACCGGGGAGCTGTTTTTT. The rearrangement links TRBV28 to TRBJ2-2; possibly TRBD2 for D (6 bases). The germline V gene encodes CDR1 MDHEN and CDR2 SYDVKM. This CDR3 has 18 residues. V was cut by 3 bases and J by 4 bases, with 21 bases left in between.

The chain is built from TRBV9 and TRBJ1-1; D is uncertain. The germline gives CDR1 SGDLS, CDR2 YYNGEE. The CDR3 runs 15 residues. With 4 bases removed from V and 4 bases from J, the gap between germline ends came to 17 bases. CDR3 DNA sequence: TGTGCCAGCAGCTTTCGCTCGGCTCCAGGCACTGAAGCTTTCTTT. Encoded protein: CASSFRSAPGTEAFF.

The chain employs TRBV5-4 and TRBJ2-2; 9 bases align to TRBD1. Germline lookup yields CDR1 SGHNT and CDR2 YYREEE (reference sequence). V lost 4 bases and J lost 6; bases outside the gene matches: 1. The CDR3 consists of 13 residues. CDR3 DNA: TGTGCCAGCAGCAGGACAGGGGCCGGGGAGCTGTTTTTT. It specifies CASSRTGAGELFF. The variable domain in full, completed from reference TRBV5-4 and TRBJ2-2, reads ETGVTQSPTHLIKTRGQQVTLRCSSQSGHNTVSWYQQALGQGPQFIFQYYREEENGRGNFPPRFSGLQFPNYSSELNVNALELDDSALYLCASSRTGAGELFFGEGSRLTVL.

The chain's CDR3 is CASRDLSSYEQYF. The CDR3 DNA is TGTGCCAGTAGGGACTTAAGCTCCTACGAGCAGTACTTC. The chain joins TRBV19 to TRBJ2-7; weak D call: TRBD2 (5 bases). The CDR3 runs to 13 residues. Germline CDR1 and CDR2: LNHDA and SQIVND (reference sequence). The germline V and J ends were trimmed by 6 bases and 0 bases, with 9 bases remaining between them.

This clone was picked up one time. Here the CDR3 DNA reads TGTGCCAGCAGCTTAGGGACAGGGGTCAACACCGGGGAGCTGTTTTTT. It specifies CASSLGTGVNTGELFF. The chain couples TRBV5-4 to TRBJ2-2, with 10 bases identical to TRBD1. This CDR3 spans 16 amino acids. Trimming removed 2 bases from V and 2 bases from J; junction bases left unmatched: 3. Germline V CDR1 and CDR2: SGHNT, YYREEE (reference sequence).

The chain combines TRBV5-1 with TRBJ1-1; D is ambiguous. The germline gives CDR1 SGHRS, CDR2 YFSETQ. The germline V and J ends were trimmed by 1 base and 1 base, with 8 bases remaining between them. The CDR3 totals 14 residues. The CDR3 DNA is TGCGCCAGCAGCTTGCAAACTCAGAACACTGAAGCTTTCTTT. Its protein product is CASSLQTQNTEAFF. The whole variable domain, filled in from reference TRBV5-1 and TRBJ1-1, reads KAGVTQTPRYLIKTRGQQVTLSCSPISGHRSVSWYQQTPGQGLQFLFEYFSETQRNKGNFPGRFSGRQFSNSRSEMNVSTLELGDSALYLCASSLQTQNTEAFFGQGTRLTVV.

The gene calls are TRBV27 and TRBJ1-1, with no clear D. From germline, CDR1 is MNHEY and CDR2 SMNVEV (reference sequence). The V end was cut by 5 bases, the J end by 4 bases, with 11 bases between. The CDR3 contains 13 residues. The CDR3 DNA sequence: TGTGCCAGCAGTCTAAAACCGGGCACTGAAGCTTTCTTT. Protein product: CASSLKPGTEAFF.

This clone came up once. This chain links TRBV27 with TRBJ2-3; 8 bases agree with TRBD2. This CDR3 has 15 residues. Germline V gene lookup returns CDR1 MNHEY and CDR2 SMNVEV (reference sequence). V shed 5 bases, J shed 6 bases, and the junction held 10 bases outside the gene matches. The CDR3 coding sequence is TGTGCCAGCAGTCTCTTTGGCCGGGGGGGTGATACGCAGTATTTT. This codes for CASSLFGRGGDTQYF.